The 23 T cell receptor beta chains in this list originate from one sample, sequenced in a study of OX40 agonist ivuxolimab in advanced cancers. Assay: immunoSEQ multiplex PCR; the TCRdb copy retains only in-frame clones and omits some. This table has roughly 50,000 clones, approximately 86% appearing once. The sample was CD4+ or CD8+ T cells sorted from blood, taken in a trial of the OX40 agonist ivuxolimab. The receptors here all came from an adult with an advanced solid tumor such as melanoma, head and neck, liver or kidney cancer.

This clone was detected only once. The CDR3 DNA follows: TGTGCCAGCAGTTTATTTAGGGGTGGCACTGAAGCTTTCTTT. Protein sequence: CASSLFRGGTEAFF. V usage is TRBV27 and J usage is TRBJ1-1, with D possibly TRBD1 on 5 matching bases. This CDR3 is built from 14 residues. The V gene's germline CDR1 is MNHEY and CDR2 SMNVEV (reference sequence). Trimming cost V 1 base and J 4 bases, with 10 bases left between them.

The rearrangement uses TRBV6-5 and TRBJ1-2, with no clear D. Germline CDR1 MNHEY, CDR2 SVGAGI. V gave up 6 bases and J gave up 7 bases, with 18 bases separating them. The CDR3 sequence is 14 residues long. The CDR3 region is CASSPNGGPGGYTF. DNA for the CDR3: TGTGCCAGCAGCCCCAACGGTGGGCCCGGTGGCTACACCTTC.

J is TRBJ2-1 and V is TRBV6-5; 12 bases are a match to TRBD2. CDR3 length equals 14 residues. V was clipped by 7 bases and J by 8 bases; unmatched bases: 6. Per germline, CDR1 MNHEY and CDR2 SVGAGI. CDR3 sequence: CASNPSGRVHEQFF. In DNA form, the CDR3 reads TGTGCCAGCAATCCTAGCGGGAGGGTGCATGAGCAGTTCTTC.

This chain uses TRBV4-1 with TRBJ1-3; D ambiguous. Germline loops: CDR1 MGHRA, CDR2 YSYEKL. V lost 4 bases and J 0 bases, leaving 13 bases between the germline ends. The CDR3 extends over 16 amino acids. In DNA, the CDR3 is TGCGCCAGCAGCCTCCTTACAACGAGCTCTGGAAACACCATATATTTT. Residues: CASSLLTTSSGNTIYF.

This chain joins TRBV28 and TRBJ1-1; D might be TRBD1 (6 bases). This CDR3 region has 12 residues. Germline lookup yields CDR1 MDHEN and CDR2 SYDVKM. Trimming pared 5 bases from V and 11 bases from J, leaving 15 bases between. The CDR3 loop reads CASSQPGHPAFF. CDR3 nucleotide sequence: TGTGCCAGCAGTCAACCGGGACACCCGGCTTTCTTT.

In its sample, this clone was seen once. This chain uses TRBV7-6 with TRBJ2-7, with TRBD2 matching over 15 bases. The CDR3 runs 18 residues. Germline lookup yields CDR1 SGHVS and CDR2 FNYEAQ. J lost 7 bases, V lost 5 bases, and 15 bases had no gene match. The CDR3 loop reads CASSARTSGRAMMDEQYF. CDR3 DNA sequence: TGTGCCAGCAGCGCCCGGACTAGCGGGAGGGCCATGATGGATGAGCAGTACTTC.

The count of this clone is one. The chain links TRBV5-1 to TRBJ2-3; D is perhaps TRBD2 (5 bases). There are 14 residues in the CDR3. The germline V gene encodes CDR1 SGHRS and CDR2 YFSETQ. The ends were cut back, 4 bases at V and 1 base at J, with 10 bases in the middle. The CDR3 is CASSPWGGTDTQYF. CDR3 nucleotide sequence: TGCGCCAGCAGCCCGTGGGGAGGCACAGATACGCAGTATTTT.

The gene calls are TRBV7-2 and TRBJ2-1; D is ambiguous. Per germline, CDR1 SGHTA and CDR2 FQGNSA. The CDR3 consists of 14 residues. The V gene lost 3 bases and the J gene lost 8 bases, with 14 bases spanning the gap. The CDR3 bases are TGTGCCAGCAGCTTGAGCGTCCTAGGCGATGAGCAGTTCTTC. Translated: CASSLSVLGDEQFF.

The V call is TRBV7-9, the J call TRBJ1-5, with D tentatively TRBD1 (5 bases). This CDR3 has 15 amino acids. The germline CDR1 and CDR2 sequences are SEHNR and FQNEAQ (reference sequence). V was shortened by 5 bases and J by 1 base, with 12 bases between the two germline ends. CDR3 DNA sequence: TGTGCCAGCAGCCTAGGGACGGTGAGCAATCAGCCCCAGCATTTT. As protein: CASSLGTVSNQPQHF. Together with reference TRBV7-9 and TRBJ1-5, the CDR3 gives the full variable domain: DTGVSQNPRHKITKRGQNVTFRCDPISEHNRLYWYRQTLGQGPEFLTYFQNEAQLEKSRLLSDRFSAERPKGSFSTLEIQRTEQGDSAMYLCASSLGTVSNQPQHFGDGTRLSIL.

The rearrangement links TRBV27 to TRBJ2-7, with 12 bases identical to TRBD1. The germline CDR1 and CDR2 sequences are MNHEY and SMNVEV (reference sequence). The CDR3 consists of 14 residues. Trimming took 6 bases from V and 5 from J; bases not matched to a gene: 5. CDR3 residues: CASSIRDRGHEQYF. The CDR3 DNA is TGTGCCAGCAGCATCCGGGACAGGGGGCACGAGCAGTACTTC.

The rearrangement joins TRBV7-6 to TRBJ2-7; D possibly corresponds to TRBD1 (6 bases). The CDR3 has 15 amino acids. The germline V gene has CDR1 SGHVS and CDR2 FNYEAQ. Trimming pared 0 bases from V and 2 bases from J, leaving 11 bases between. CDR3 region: CASSLATGLPYEQYF. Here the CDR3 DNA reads TGTGCCAGCAGCTTAGCAACAGGGCTTCCCTACGAGCAGTACTTC.

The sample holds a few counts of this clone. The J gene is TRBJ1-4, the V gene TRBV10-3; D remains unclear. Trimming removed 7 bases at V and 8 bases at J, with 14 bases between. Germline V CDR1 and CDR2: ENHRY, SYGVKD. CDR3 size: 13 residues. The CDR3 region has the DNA TGTGCCATCATGGACGACGTTACGGAAAAACTGTTTTTT. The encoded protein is CAIMDDVTEKLFF.

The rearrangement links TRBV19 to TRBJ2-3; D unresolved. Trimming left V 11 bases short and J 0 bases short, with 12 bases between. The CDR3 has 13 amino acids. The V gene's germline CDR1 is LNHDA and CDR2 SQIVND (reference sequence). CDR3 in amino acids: CACMGASTDTQYF. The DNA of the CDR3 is TGTGCCTGTATGGGTGCTAGCACAGATACGCAGTATTTT.

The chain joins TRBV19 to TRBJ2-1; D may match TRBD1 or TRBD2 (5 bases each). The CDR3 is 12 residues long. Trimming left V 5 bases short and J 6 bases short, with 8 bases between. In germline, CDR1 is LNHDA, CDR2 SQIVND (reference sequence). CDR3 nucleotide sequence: TGTGCCAGTAGTGAGGGGATCAATGAGCAGTTCTTC. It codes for CASSEGINEQFF.

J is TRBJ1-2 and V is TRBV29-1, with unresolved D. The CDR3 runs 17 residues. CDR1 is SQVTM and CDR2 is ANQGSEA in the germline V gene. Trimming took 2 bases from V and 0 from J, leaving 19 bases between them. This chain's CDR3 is CSVERRIQAFSNYGYTF. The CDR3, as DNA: TGCAGCGTTGAAAGGAGGATTCAGGCCTTTTCTAACTATGGCTACACCTTC.

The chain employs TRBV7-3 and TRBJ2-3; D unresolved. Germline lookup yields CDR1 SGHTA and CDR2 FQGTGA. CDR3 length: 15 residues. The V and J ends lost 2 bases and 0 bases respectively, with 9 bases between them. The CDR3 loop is CASSLGVTSTDTQYF. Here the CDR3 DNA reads TGTGCCAGCAGCTTAGGAGTGACTAGCACAGATACGCAGTATTTT.

CDR3 DNA sequence: TGCGCCAGCAGCCAAGGACAGGCCTTTAACAATGAGCAGTTCTTC. This codes for CASSQGQAFNNEQFF. The rearrangement joins TRBV4-1 to TRBJ2-1; perhaps TRBD1 as D (6 bases). From germline, CDR1 is MGHRA and CDR2 YSYEKL. The CDR3 has 15 residues. Trimming took off 1 base at V and 5 bases at J, with 12 bases between the two ends.

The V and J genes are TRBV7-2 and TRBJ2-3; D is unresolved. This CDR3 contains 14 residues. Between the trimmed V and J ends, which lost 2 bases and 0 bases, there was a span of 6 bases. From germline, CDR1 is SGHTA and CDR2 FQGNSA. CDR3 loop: CASSLPRSTDTQYF. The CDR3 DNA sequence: TGTGCCAGCAGCTTACCCCGTAGCACAGATACGCAGTATTTT.

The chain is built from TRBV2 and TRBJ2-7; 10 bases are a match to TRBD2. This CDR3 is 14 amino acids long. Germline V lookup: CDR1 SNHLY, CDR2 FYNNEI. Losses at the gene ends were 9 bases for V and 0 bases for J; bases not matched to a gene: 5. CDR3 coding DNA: TGTGCCAGAGGGACTAGCGAGAGCTCCTACGAGCAGTACTTC. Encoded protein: CARGTSESSYEQYF.

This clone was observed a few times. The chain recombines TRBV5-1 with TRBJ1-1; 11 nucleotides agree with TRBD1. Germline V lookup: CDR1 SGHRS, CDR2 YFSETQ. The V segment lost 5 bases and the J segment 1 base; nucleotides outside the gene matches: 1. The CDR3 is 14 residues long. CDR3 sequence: CASSGTGGNTEAFF. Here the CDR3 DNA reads TGCGCCAGCAGTGGGACAGGGGGGAACACTGAAGCTTTCTTT.

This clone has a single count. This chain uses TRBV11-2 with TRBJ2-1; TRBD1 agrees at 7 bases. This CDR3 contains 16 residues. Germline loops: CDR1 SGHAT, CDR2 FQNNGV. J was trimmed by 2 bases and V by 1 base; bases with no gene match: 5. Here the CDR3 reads CASSLVAGGAYNEQFF. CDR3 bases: TGTGCCAGCAGCTTAGTGGCAGGGGGAGCCTACAATGAGCAGTTCTTC.

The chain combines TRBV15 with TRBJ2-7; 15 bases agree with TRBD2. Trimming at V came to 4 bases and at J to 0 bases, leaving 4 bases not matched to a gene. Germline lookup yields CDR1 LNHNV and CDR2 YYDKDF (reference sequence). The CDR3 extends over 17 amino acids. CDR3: CATSTGLAGGPSYEQYF. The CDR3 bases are TGTGCCACCAGCACGGGACTAGCGGGAGGCCCCTCCTACGAGCAGTACTTC. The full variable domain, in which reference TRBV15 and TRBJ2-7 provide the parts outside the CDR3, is DAMVIQNPRYQVTQFGKPVTLSCSQTLNHNVMYWYQQKSSQAPKLLFHYYDKDFNNEADTPDNFQSRRPNTSFCFLDIRSPGLGDTAMYLCATSTGLAGGPSYEQYFGPGTRLTVT.

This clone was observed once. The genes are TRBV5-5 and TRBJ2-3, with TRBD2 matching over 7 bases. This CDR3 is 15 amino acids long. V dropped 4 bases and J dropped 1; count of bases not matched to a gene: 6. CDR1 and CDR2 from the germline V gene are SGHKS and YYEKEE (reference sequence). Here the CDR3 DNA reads TGTGCCAGCAGCCACATAAGCGGGGGCACAGATACGCAGTATTTT. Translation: CASSHISGGTDTQYF.